These 16 T cell receptor beta chains were all obtained from the same sample, sequenced in a study of a mutant IDH1 vaccine in newly diagnosed glioma (dated by TCRdb to the early 2020s). Library construction relied on the immunoSEQ multiplex PCR assay. The immuneACCESS repertoire file appears here via TCRdb, limited to in-frame rearrangements. These files lack a portion of the clones; in checked studies, under half of the deficit traces to unresolved V genes, and the cause of the others is not known. The sample table records about 56,000 clones; about 90% of these occur just once. The ten largest clonotypes hold about 4.2% of the sample. Which antigens these TCRs recognize remains unknown. The intended sense of this specimen's time point label: week 5, during vaccination. Every vaccine dose consisted of 300 ug of a 20-mer mutant IDH1 peptide in Montanide, administered subcutaneously together with topical imiquimod.

The sequencing here drew on PBMCs, taken from a glioma patient whose treatment included an IDH1 peptide vaccine. Receptor source: a woman aged 40 to 50 with glioma.

The chain is built from TRBV4-1 and TRBJ2-4; 8 bases align to TRBD1. This CDR3 comprises 14 residues. With 0 bases clipped from V and 6 bases from J, the junction kept 1 base outside the gene matches. Germline lookup yields CDR1 MGHRA and CDR2 YSYEKL. The CDR3: CASSQDDRGNIQYF. For the CDR3, the DNA is TGCGCCAGCAGCCAAGACGACAGGGGAAACATTCAGTACTTC.

The chain couples TRBV10-3 to TRBJ2-1; the D gene is possibly TRBD2 (6 bases). V lost 0 bases, J lost 6 bases, and 12 bases lay in between. Germline V gene data show CDR1 as ENHRY and CDR2 as SYGVKD. This CDR3 region has 15 residues. In nucleotides, the CDR3 is TGTGCCATCAGTGAGTCGAAGACTAGAACCAATGAGCAGTTCTTC. It is translated as CAISESKTRTNEQFF.

The chain couples TRBV7-9 to TRBJ1-5, with a possible D match to TRBD1 (6 bases). CDR3 size: 14 residues. The V end was cut by 4 bases, the J end by 3 bases, with 10 bases between. Germline assignment: CDR1 SEHNR and CDR2 FQNEAQ (reference sequence). CDR3 in amino acids: CASSSQGYNQPQHF. In DNA, the CDR3 is TGTGCCAGCAGCTCACAGGGTTACAATCAGCCCCAGCATTTT.

V is TRBV10-3 and J is TRBJ2-7; TRBD2 matches at 13 bases. This CDR3 has 15 amino acids. Germline V gives CDR1 ENHRY, CDR2 SYGVKD. V shed 3 bases, J shed 2 bases, and the junction held 1 base outside the gene matches. This CDR3 is CAISETSGGAYEQYF. CDR3 bases: TGTGCCATCAGTGAAACTAGCGGGGGGGCCTACGAGCAGTACTTC.

The chain employs TRBV7-2 and TRBJ2-5; no clear D. Germline assignment: CDR1 SGHTA and CDR2 FQGNSA. CDR3 length: 16 residues. The ends were cut back, 3 bases at V and 2 bases at J, with 16 bases in the middle. The CDR3 DNA follows: TGTGCCAGCAGCTTCCGACCCAAGGCGTTTCAAGAGACCCAGTACTTC. Protein sequence: CASSFRPKAFQETQYF.

The V gene is TRBV4-3, the J gene TRBJ2-7; TRBD1 is a possible D gene (5 bases). The CDR3 is made up of 15 amino acids. Trimming took 8 bases from V and 3 from J, leaving 20 bases between them. Germline CDR1 and CDR2: LGHNA and YSLEER. DNA of the CDR3: TGCGCCAGCCGTACAAAATCAAGGGGTATCTACGAGCAGTACTTC. It specifies CASRTKSRGIYEQYF.

CDR3 DNA: TGTGCCAGCAGCGTGACGGGACAGGGGATATGGGGCTACACCTTC. This gives the protein CASSVTGQGIWGYTF. The genes are TRBV9 and TRBJ1-2; 10 bases agree with TRBD1. The V gene's germline CDR1 is SGDLS and CDR2 YYNGEE. Trimming cost V 2 bases and J 8 bases; bases outside gene matches: 9. This CDR3 contains 15 residues. Supplemented by reference TRBV9 and TRBJ1-2, the full variable domain reads DSGVTQTPKHLITATGQRVTLRCSPRSGDLSVYWYQQSLDQGLQFLIQYYNGEERAKGNILERFSAQQFPDLHSELNLSSLELGDSALYFCASSVTGQGIWGYTFGSGTRLTVV.

This clone was counted a few times. V usage is TRBV9 and J usage is TRBJ2-3; the D is unclear. V lost 0 bases to trimming and J lost 0 bases, with 8 bases between them. The CDR3 is 15 residues long. Germline values: CDR1 SGDLS, CDR2 YYNGEE. The CDR3 DNA sequence: TGTGCCAGCAGCGTAGCTGTAGATAGCACAGATACGCAGTATTTT. Translation: CASSVAVDSTDTQYF.

The rearrangement links TRBV7-2 to TRBJ1-1, with 7 positions matching TRBD1. The CDR3 totals 15 residues. Germline assignment: CDR1 SGHTA and CDR2 FQGNSA. Trimming removed 5 bases from V and 6 bases from J; junction bases left unmatched: 12. CDR3 DNA: TGTGCCAGCAGCCCCAGAGACAGGGACTCGCCTGAAGCTTTCTTT. It is translated as CASSPRDRDSPEAFF.

This clone was picked up a small number of times. The chain couples TRBV2 to TRBJ1-4, with D possibly matching TRBD1 (5 bases). The CDR3 has 11 residues. From germline, CDR1 is SNHLY and CDR2 FYNNEI. V lost 6 bases to trimming and J lost 10 bases, with 9 bases between them. The CDR3 DNA reads TGTGCCAGCAGGGGGGAATTAAAACTGTTTTTT. Its protein product is CASRGELKLFF.

The chain joins TRBV28 to TRBJ1-2, with 9 bases aligning to TRBD1. Trimming removed 5 bases from V and 4 bases from J; junction bases left unmatched: 8. In germline, CDR1 is MDHEN, CDR2 SYDVKM. This CDR3 contains 15 residues. CDR3 DNA sequence: TGTGCCAGCAGTAAACAGGGGGCTCAAAGCTATGGCTACACCTTC. Translation: CASSKQGAQSYGYTF.

The rearrangement links TRBV7-6 to TRBJ1-1; D is possibly TRBD1 (6 bases). The CDR3 is 14 residues long. The germline gives CDR1 SGHVS, CDR2 FNYEAQ. The ends were cut back, 5 bases at V and 9 bases at J, with 19 bases in the middle. In DNA, the CDR3 is TGTGCCAGCAGCCCAGGGGAGTTAACACTGAAAGCTTTCTTT. This codes for CASSPGELTLKAFF.

The chain is built from TRBV2 and TRBJ2-2; no clear D. Trimming shortened V by 4 bases and J by 0 bases, and 6 bases separated the two germline ends. The CDR3 loop spans 14 amino acids. Germline lookup yields CDR1 SNHLY and CDR2 FYNNEI. Here the CDR3 DNA reads TGTGCCAGCAGTGCGCGTCCGAACACCGGGGAGCTGTTTTTT. Translated: CASSARPNTGELFF.

The chain is built from TRBV5-4 and TRBJ1-1; D gene unclear. The CDR3 totals 14 residues. Trimming pared 3 bases from V and 2 bases from J, leaving 11 bases between. From germline, CDR1 is SGHNT and CDR2 YYREEE (reference sequence). DNA for the CDR3: TGTGCCAGCAGCTCGAGGACGGGAAACACTGAAGCTTTCTTT. Translation: CASSSRTGNTEAFF. Complete variable domain (other parts from reference TRBV5-4 and TRBJ1-1): ETGVTQSPTHLIKTRGQQVTLRCSSQSGHNTVSWYQQALGQGPQFIFQYYREEENGRGNFPPRFSGLQFPNYSSELNVNALELDDSALYLCASSSRTGNTEAFFGQGTRLTVV.

This rearrangement joins TRBV19 to TRBJ1-1; D remains unclear. V gave up 7 bases and J gave up 0 bases, with 9 bases separating them. Germline V gene sequence: CDR1 LNHDA, CDR2 SQIVND (reference sequence). CDR3 length: 13 amino acids. CDR3 region: CASMRELNTEAFF. The CDR3 bases are TGTGCCAGTATGAGGGAATTGAACACTGAAGCTTTCTTT.

The chain is built from TRBV7-9 and TRBJ1-1, with 8 bases matching TRBD1. The ends lost 3 bases at V and 1 base at J; junction bases unmatched: 7. The CDR3 has 16 residues. The germline gives CDR1 SEHNR, CDR2 FQNEAQ (reference sequence). CDR3 DNA sequence: TGTGCCAGCAGCTTGTCTCTGGACAGGGCGAACACTGAAGCTTTCTTT. This translates into CASSLSLDRANTEAFF.